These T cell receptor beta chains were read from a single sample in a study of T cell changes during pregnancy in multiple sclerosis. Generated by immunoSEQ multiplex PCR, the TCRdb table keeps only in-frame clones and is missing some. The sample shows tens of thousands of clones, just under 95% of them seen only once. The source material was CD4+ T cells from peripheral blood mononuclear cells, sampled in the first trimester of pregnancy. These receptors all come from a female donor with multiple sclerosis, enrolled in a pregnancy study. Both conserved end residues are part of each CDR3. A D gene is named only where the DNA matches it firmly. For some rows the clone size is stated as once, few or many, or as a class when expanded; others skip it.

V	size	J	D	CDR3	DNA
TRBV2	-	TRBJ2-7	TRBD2	CASISSGITYYEQYF	TGTGCCAGCATTTCTAGCGGGATCACGTACTACGAGCAGTACTTC
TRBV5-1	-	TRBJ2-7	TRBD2	CASSSTSGRSYEQYF	TGCGCCAGCAGCTCTACTAGCGGGAGGAGTTACGAGCAGTACTTC
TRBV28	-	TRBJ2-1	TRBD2	CASQLAGGYNEQFF	TGTGCCAGCCAACTAGCGGGAGGGTACAATGAGCAGTTCTTC
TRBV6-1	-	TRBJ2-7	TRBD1	CASSATGSDYEQYF	TGTGCCAGCAGTGCGACAGGGTCCGACTACGAGCAGTACTTC
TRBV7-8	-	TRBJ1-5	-	CASSGFLGLGQPQHF	TGTGCCAGCAGCGGATTTTTGGGGCTTGGCCAGCCCCAGCATTTT
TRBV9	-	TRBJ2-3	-	CASSVSGLYTDTQYF	TGTGCCAGCAGCGTAAGCGGACTTTACACAGATACGCAGTATTTT
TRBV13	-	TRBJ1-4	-	CASSLKSAAEKLFF	TGTGCCAGCAGCCTGAAATCCGCGGCGGAAAAACTGTTTTTT
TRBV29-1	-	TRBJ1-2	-	CSVVAPNSYGYTF	TGCAGCGTTGTAGCCCCCAATTCCTATGGCTACACCTTC
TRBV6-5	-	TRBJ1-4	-	CASSYSRGTNEKLFF	TGTGCCAGCAGTTACTCGAGGGGGACTAATGAAAAACTGTTTTTT
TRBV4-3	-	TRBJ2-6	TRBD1	CASSQYSGGGGANVLTF	TGCGCCAGCAGCCAGTATTCAGGGGGTGGTGGGGCCAACGTCCTGACTTTC
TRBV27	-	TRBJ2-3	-	CASSFSSTDTQYF	TGTGCCAGCAGTTTTTCTAGCACAGATACGCAGTATTTT
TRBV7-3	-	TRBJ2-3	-	CASSKTGSPQYF	TGTGCCAGCAGTAAGACCGGGAGCCCGCAGTATTTT
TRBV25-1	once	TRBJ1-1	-	CASSGYSTPAFF	TGTGCCAGCAGTGGCTACTCCACCCCAGCTTTCTTT
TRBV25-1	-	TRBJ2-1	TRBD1	CASLKEGTGADEQFF	TGTGCCAGCTTGAAGGAAGGGACAGGTGCCGATGAGCAGTTCTTC
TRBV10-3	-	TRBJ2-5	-	CAIKAGEQETQYF	TGTGCCATCAAAGCAGGGGAGCAGGAGACCCAGTACTTC
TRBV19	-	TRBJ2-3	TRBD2	CASSRTSKAVTDTQYF	TGTGCCAGTAGTAGGACTAGCAAGGCGGTCACAGATACGCAGTATTTT
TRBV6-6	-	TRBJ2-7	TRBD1	CASSVRDRGPYEQYF	TGTGCCAGCAGTGTCCGGGACAGGGGCCCCTACGAGCAGTACTTC
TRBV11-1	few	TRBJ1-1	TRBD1	CASSQRQGGDTEAFF	TGTGCCAGCAGCCAGAGACAGGGGGGCGACACTGAAGCTTTCTTT
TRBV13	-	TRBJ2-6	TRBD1	CASSLRGQGASGANVLTF	TGTGCCAGCAGCTTACGCGGACAGGGGGCTTCGGGGGCCAACGTCCTGACTTTC
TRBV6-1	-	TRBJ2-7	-	CASSAKTVIYEQYF	TGTGCCAGCAGCGCTAAGACAGTGATTTACGAGCAGTACTTC
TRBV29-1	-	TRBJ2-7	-	CSVGAGVYEQYF	TGCAGCGTTGGGGCAGGGGTCTACGAGCAGTACTTC
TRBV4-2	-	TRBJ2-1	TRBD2	CASSQNLAANEQFF	TGTGCCAGCAGCCAAAACCTAGCGGCCAATGAGCAGTTCTTC
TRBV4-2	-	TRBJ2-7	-	CASSQNQGMEYF	TGTGCCAGCAGCCAAAACCAGGGGATGGAGTACTTC
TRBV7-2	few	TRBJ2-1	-	CASKQDGGFNEQFF	TGTGCCAGCAAACAGGATGGTGGGTTCAATGAGCAGTTCTTC